This passage covers 15 T cell receptor beta chains from one sample sequenced in a study of OX40 agonist ivuxolimab in advanced cancers. Repertoires were generated with immunoSEQ multiplex PCR, while TCRdb's copy carries only in-frame clones and drops some. The repertoire holds about 93,000 clones, with about 91% as singletons. Sequences were derived from CD4+ or CD8+ T cells sorted from blood, sampled in a trial of the OX40 agonist ivuxolimab. These receptors originate from an adult with an advanced solid tumor such as melanoma, head and neck, liver or kidney cancer.

CDR3 DNA sequence: TGTGCCATCAGCCCCGGGACTAGCGGGAGAAATGAGCAGTTCTTC. Translating gives CAISPGTSGRNEQFF. This chain joins TRBV10-3 and TRBJ2-1; TRBD2 matches 14 bases. CDR1 ENHRY and CDR2 SYGVKD come from the germline V gene. V lost 6 bases, J lost 7 bases, and 5 bases stayed unmatched. The CDR3 is 15 residues long.

CDR3 nucleotides: TGCAGCGCCGTCACCGGGACAACGAACACCGGGGAGCTGTTTTTT. Translation gives CSAVTGTTNTGELFF. The chain is built from TRBV29-1 and TRBJ2-2; D might be TRBD1 (6 bases). CDR3 length: 15 residues. In germline, CDR1 is SQVTM, CDR2 ANQGSEA. V lost 7 bases and J lost 0, with 15 bases in between.

This rearrangement joins TRBV4-2 to TRBJ2-1; the match to TRBD2 covers 9 bases. Germline V lookup: CDR1 LGHNA, CDR2 YNFKEQ. CDR3 length equals 15 residues. With 5 bases clipped from V and 5 bases from J, the junction kept 7 bases outside the gene matches. The CDR3 nucleotides are TGTGCCAGCAGCGCGACTAGCGGCAACAACAATGAGCAGTTCTTC. It yields the protein CASSATSGNNNEQFF.

In this sample, this clone turned up once. J is TRBJ1-2 and V is TRBV14, with 7 bases that match TRBD1. CDR3 length equals 13 residues. CDR1 is SGHDN and CDR2 is FVKESK in the germline V gene. Germline trimming cut 3 bases from V and 7 bases from J; bases unmatched to any gene: 5. CDR3 amino acids: CASSQLQGFGYTF. CDR3 DNA sequence: TGTGCCAGCAGCCAGCTACAGGGGTTTGGCTACACCTTC.

The CDR3 bases are TGCGCCAGCAGGTCAGGGGGGCAATCTGGAAACACCATATATTTT. This translates into CASRSGGQSGNTIYF. This chain uses TRBV5-1 with TRBJ1-3; 7 nucleotides match TRBD1. The CDR3 loop spans 15 amino acids. Per the germline V gene, CDR1 is SGHRS and CDR2 is YFSETQ. Losses at the gene ends were 5 bases for V and 1 base for J; bases not matched to a gene: 6.

This clone was seen only once. The V and J genes are TRBV4-1 and TRBJ1-6, with 7 bases fitting TRBD1. J lost 5 bases, V lost 4 bases, and 8 bases had no gene match. CDR1 is MGHRA and CDR2 is YSYEKL in the germline V gene. The CDR3 spans 16 residues. CDR3 in amino acids: CASSPIGQENNSPLHF. Written as DNA, the CDR3 is TGCGCCAGCAGCCCAATCGGACAGGAGAATAATTCACCCCTCCACTTT.

CDR3 protein: CASSPPAGFTGELFF. In DNA, the CDR3 is TGTGCCAGCAGTCCCCCGGCGGGGTTCACCGGGGAGCTGTTTTTT. The V gene is TRBV6-5, the J gene TRBJ2-2, with TRBD2 as a possible D gene (6 bases). The germline V gene encodes CDR1 MNHEY and CDR2 SVGAGI. The length of the CDR3 is 15 residues. The ends were cut back, 5 bases at V and 4 bases at J, with 14 bases in the middle.

J is TRBJ2-5 and V is TRBV19, with D maybe TRBD1 (6 bases). V lost 3 bases, J lost 1 base, and 18 bases lay in between. CDR1 and CDR2 from the germline V gene are LNHDA and SQIVND (reference sequence). There are 17 residues in the CDR3. The CDR3 DNA is TGTGCCAGTAGTATTCGTGGGACAACGACATCCCAAGAGACCCAGTACTTC. It yields the protein CASSIRGTTTSQETQYF.

V usage is TRBV6-5 and J usage is TRBJ1-2; tentative D call: TRBD1 (6 bases). The V end lost 8 bases, the J end lost 4 bases, and 14 bases lay between the germline ends. Germline CDR1 is MNHEY and CDR2 is SVGAGI. The CDR3 is made up of 13 amino acids. The CDR3 loop is CASGRGPGYGYTF. CDR3 bases: TGTGCCAGCGGTCGGGGGCCGGGCTATGGCTACACCTTC.

This clone is a singleton in its sample. The chain has TRBV5-4 and TRBJ1-1, with D possibly TRBD1 on 5 matching bases. This CDR3 has 14 amino acids. Germline CDR1 and CDR2: SGHNT and YYREEE (reference sequence). The V end lost 5 bases, the J end lost 1 base, and 12 bases lay between the germline ends. CDR3 sequence: CASRNQGPNTEAFF. The CDR3 DNA reads as TGTGCCAGCAGAAACCAGGGACCGAACACTGAAGCTTTCTTT.

The chain recombines TRBV30 with TRBJ2-5; D not resolved. The CDR3 has 12 amino acids. Trimming shortened V by 1 base and J by 4 bases, and 7 bases separated the two germline ends. In germline, CDR1 is GTSNPN, CDR2 SVGIG (reference sequence). This chain's CDR3 is CAWSGPGETQYF. The DNA for the CDR3 is TGTGCCTGGAGTGGGCCAGGAGAGACCCAGTACTTC.

The chain uses TRBV28 and TRBJ1-4, with 10 bases aligning to TRBD1. Losses at the gene ends were 6 bases for V and 5 bases for J; bases not matched to a gene: 6. The CDR3 runs to 15 residues. Germline V gene sequence: CDR1 MDHEN, CDR2 SYDVKM. CDR3 nucleotides: TGTGCCAGCAGAGAAGGGACAGGGGAAAATGAAAAACTGTTTTTT. Protein product: CASREGTGENEKLFF.

The genes are TRBV6-5 and TRBJ2-3; D gene uncertain. Trimming pared 6 bases from V and 0 bases from J, leaving 7 bases between. Germline V lookup: CDR1 MNHEY, CDR2 SVGAGI. The CDR3 has 13 residues. The CDR3 nucleotides are TGTGCCAGCAGGCCTGACAGCACAGATACGCAGTATTTT. It translates to CASRPDSTDTQYF.

The rearrangement joins TRBV9 to TRBJ2-3, with no clear D. The CDR3 has 10 residues. V was trimmed by 3 bases and J by 14 bases, leaving 10 bases between them. The germline gives CDR1 SGDLS, CDR2 YYNGEE. The CDR3, as DNA: TGTGCCAGCAGCGGCCCCCGCGTGTATTTT. Translating it yields CASSGPRVYF.

The CDR3 bases are TGTGCCAGCATACAGGGGAGCTCTGGGGCCAACGTCCTGACTTTC. Amino acid sequence: CASIQGSSGANVLTF. The V and J genes are TRBV2 and TRBJ2-6; 7 positions match TRBD1. The CDR3 covers 15 residues. V was pared by 7 bases and J by 0 bases, with 3 bases of the junction left unmatched. CDR1 is SNHLY and CDR2 is FYNNEI in the germline V gene.